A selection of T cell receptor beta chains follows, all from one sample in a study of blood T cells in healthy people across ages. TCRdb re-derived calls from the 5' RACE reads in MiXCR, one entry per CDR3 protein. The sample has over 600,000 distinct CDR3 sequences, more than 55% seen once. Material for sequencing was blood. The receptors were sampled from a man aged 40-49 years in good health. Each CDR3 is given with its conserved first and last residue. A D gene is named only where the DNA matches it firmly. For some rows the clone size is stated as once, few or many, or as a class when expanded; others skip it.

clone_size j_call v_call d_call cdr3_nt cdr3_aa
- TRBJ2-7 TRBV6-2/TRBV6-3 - TGTGCCAGCAGCCAAGGCGCCGCAGGCGAGCAGTACTTC CASSQGAAGEQYF
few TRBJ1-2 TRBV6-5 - TGTGCCAGCAGTAGGGGGACTGAGGGCTATGGCTACACCTTC CASSRGTEGYGYTF
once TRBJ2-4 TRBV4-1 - TGCGCCAGCAGCAATCTAAATAGCGGAGTGGCCTACGTGCAGTACTTC CASSNLNSGVAYVQYF
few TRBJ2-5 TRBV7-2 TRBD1 TGTGCCAGCAGCCTACGACAGGGTCTTTGGTACTTC CASSLRQGLWYF
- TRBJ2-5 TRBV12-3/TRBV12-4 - TGTGCCAGCAGTTACTCCGGGTCAGACACTGAGCAGTACTTC CASSYSGSDTEQYF
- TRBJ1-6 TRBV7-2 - TGTGCCAGCAGCCTAGACACGATAAAAAATAATTCACCCCTCCACTTT CASSLDTIKNNSPLHF
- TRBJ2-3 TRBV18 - TGTGCCAGCTCACCGCGACAGGCCTCCACAGATACGCAGTATTTT CASSPRQASTDTQYF
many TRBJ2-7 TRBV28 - TGTGCCAGCAGTTTAGTCGGATCCTACGAGCAGTACTTC CASSLVGSYEQYF
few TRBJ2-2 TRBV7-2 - TGTGCCAGCAGCCCTCGGACTTCAAGGGGCACCGGGGAGCTGTTTTTT CASSPRTSRGTGELFF
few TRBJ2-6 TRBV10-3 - TGTGCCATCAGTGACTCAGGGATTGGGGCCAACGTCCTGACTTTC CAISDSGIGANVLTF
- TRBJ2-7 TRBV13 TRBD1 TGTGCCAGCAGCTCGACAGGGGGCCCTCAGGGGGCTGGGGCAGTGATGTACGAGCAGTACTTC CASSSTGGPQGAGAVMYEQYF
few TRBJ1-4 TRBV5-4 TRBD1 TGTGCCAGCAGCTCGACAGGGGGCACTAATGAAAAACTGTTTTTT CASSSTGGTNEKLFF
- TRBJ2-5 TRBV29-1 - TGCAGCGTCGGCAGGGGGGGCGAAGAGACCCAGTACTTC CSVGRGGEETQYF
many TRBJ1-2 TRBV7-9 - TGTGCCAGCAGCAACGGACGGATCTATGGCTACACCTTC CASSNGRIYGYTF
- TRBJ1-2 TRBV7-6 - TGTGCCAGCAGCTTAGGGGCAGGGGATATCTATGGCTACACCTTC CASSLGAGDIYGYTF
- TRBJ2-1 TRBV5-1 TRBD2 TGCGCCAGCAGCTCCACTAGCGGGACGATTGGCGAGCAGTTCTTC CASSSTSGTIGEQFF
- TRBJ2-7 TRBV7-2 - TGTGCCAGCAGCTTATATTACTACGAGCAGTACTTC CASSLYYYEQYF
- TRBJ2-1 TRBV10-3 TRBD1 TGTGCCATCAGTGGAGGGACAGCAAGGAATGAGCGGTTCTTC CAISGGTARNERFF
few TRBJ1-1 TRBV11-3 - TGTGCCAGCAGCTTCGTTTCGGGGCGCGAGACTGAAGCTTTCTTT CASSFVSGRETEAFF
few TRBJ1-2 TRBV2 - TGTGCCAGCAGTGAAAGCTTTGGCTATGGCTACACCTTC CASSESFGYGYTF
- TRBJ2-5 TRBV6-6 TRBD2 TGTGCCAGCAGTTACTTAGGCGGGGGAGAAGAGACCCAGTACTTC CASSYLGGGEETQYF
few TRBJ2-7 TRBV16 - TGTGCCAGCAGACGGGACCGAAATTCCTACGAGCAGTACTTC CASRRDRNSYEQYF
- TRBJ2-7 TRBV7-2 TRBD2 TGTGCCAGCAGCTTAGCCTTAGCGGGAGGAATTGCCGAGCAGTACTTC CASSLALAGGIAEQYF
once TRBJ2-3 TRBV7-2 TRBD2 TGTGCCAGCAGCTTAATGGGAGGGGTCAACACAGATACGCAGTATTTT CASSLMGGVNTDTQYF
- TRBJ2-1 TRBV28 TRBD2 TGTGCCAGCAGCCCTATTGAACTAGCGGGGCTGGAGAATGAGCAGTTCTTC CASSPIELAGLENEQFF
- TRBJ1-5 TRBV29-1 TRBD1 TGCAGTGTAATACCGACAGGGCGCAATCAGCCCCAGCATTTT CSVIPTGRNQPQHF
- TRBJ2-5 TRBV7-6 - TGTGCCAGCAGTCGGCACCAAGAGACCCAGTACTTC CASSRHQETQYF
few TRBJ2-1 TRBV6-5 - TGTGCCAGCAGTTCCGACAGCCTCAAAGGGAAAAATGAGCAGTTCTTC CASSSDSLKGKNEQFF
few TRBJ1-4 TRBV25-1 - TGTGCCAGCAGTGCAGGGGTCGGAGAAAAACTGTTTTTT CASSAGVGEKLFF
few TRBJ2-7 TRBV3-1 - TGTGCCAGCAGCCCAAAAGTCCCCTACGAGCAGTACTTC CASSPKVPYEQYF
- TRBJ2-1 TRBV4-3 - TGCGCCAGCAGCCCGACGGACAATGAGCAGTTCTTC CASSPTDNEQFF
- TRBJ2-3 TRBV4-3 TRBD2 TGCGCCAGCAGCCAAGAGTTGCCCAGCGGGACTGAAGATACGCAGTATTTT CASSQELPSGTEDTQYF
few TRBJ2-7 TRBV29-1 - TGCAGCGTTGACGTGGGTGCCAGCCCTCGACTGCAGTACTTC CSVDVGASPRLQYF
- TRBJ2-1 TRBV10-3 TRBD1 TGTGCCATACAGGGGCCAGAGCATGAGCAGTTCTTC CAIQGPEHEQFF
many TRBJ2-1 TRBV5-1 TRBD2 TGCGCCAGCAGCATAGGCGCGGGAGTTGATGAGCAGTTCTTC CASSIGAGVDEQFF
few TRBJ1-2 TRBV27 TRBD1 TGTGCCAGCAGTCCCATCGGGACAGGGGACTATGGCTACACCTTC CASSPIGTGDYGYTF
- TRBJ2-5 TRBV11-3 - TGTGCCAGCAGCTTAGCGTCCAAGTTCCAAGAGACCCAGTACTTC CASSLASKFQETQYF
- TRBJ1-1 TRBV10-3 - TGTGCCATCAGTGAGGGACAGCTTGAAGCTTTCTTT CAISEGQLEAFF
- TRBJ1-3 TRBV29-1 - TGCAGCGTTGAGCGGATGCAGGGGCGAGGAAACACCATATATTTT CSVERMQGRGNTIYF
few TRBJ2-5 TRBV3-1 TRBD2 TGTGCCAGCAGCCAACCTAGTTCTAGCGGGAGGGCCGAGACCCAGTACTTC CASSQPSSSGRAETQYF
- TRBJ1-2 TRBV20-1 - TGCAGTGCTAAGTACTATGGCTACACCTTC CSAKYYGYTF
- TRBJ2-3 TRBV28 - TGTGCCAGCAGTTATCGAGAGACTGTTCGCACAGATACGCAGTATTTT CASSYRETVRTDTQYF
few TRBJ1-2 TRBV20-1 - TGCAGTGCTAGAGATCGGGGGGCGACTAACTATGGCTACACCTTC CSARDRGATNYGYTF
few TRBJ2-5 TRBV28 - TGTGCCAGCAGTTTATTAGGGGGAGACGAGACCCAGTACTTC CASSLLGGDETQYF
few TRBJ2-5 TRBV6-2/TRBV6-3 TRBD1 TGTGCCAGCACCCGGGACAGGGGGTTGGAGACCCAGTACTTC CASTRDRGLETQYF
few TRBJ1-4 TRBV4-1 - TGCGCCAGCAGCCAAGGGACAGCAGCTTATAATGAAAAACTGTTTTTT CASSQGTAAYNEKLFF
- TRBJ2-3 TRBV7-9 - TGTGCCAGCAGCCCCGGGACGGTGGCAGATACGCAGTATTTT CASSPGTVADTQYF
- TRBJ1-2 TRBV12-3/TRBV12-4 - TGTGCCAGCAGATCGCCGTGGGGCCCTTCATATGGCTACACCTTC CASRSPWGPSYGYTF
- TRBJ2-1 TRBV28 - TGTGCCAGCAGTCCCAACGCAGGGGTGGTCTACAATGAGCAGTTCTTC CASSPNAGVVYNEQFF
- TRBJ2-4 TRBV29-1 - TGCAGCGTCCTTGTGTGGATTAACATTCAGTACTTC CSVLVWINIQYF
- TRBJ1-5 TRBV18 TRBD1 TGTGCCAGCTCTTACCAGGGGGAGGATCAGCCCCAGCATTTT CASSYQGEDQPQHF
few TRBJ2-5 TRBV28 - TGTGCCAGCAGTTTGGGGCTGGGGACCCAGTACTTC CASSLGLGTQYF
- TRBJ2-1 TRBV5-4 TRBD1 TGTGCCAGCAGCGACCCGACAGGGGGCTTCGTCAATGAGCAGTTCTTC CASSDPTGGFVNEQFF
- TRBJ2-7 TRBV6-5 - TGTGCCAGCAGAACCCCAGGGGACAAGGCAAAGCAGTACTTC CASRTPGDKAKQYF